The 18 T cell receptor beta chains below all came from one sample that was sequenced in a study of breast tumors, draining lymph nodes, adjacent tissues. Breast cancer patients provided tissue from their axillary draining lymph nodes. TCRdb redid the calling of the multiplex PCR reads with MiXCR, one entry per CDR3 protein. The table shows about 200,000 distinct CDR3 sequences, with roughly 29% occurring only once. Sequencing was done on a sample of axillary lymph node tissue. All receptors derive from a female donor with breast cancer. Some clones in this sample may be carry-over from other donors' samples.

This clonotype was detected many times. The chain carries TRBV20-1 and TRBJ2-1; possibly TRBD1 for D (6 bases). The CDR3 has 12 amino acids. From germline, CDR1 is DFQATT and CDR2 SNEGSKA (reference sequence). V dropped 5 bases and J dropped 5 bases, with 10 bases sitting between them. The CDR3 region is CSAQGINNEQFF. For the CDR3, the DNA is TGCAGTGCTCAGGGGATCAACAATGAGCAGTTCTTC.

This clonotype has at least ten counts. The rearrangement joins TRBV6-2 or TRBV6-3 to TRBJ2-7; TRBD2 matches 11 bases. The J segment lost 3 bases and the V segment lost 4 bases, leaving 5 bases of the junction unmatched. The CDR3 is 15 amino acids. Germline V gene data show CDR1 as MNHEY and CDR2 as SVGEGT. The CDR3 protein is CASSSGTSGIYEQYF. CDR3 bases: TGTGCCAGCAGTTCCGGGACTAGCGGTATCTACGAGCAGTACTTC.

This clonotype was seen ten or more times. This chain uses TRBV30 with TRBJ1-4; no definite D call. Trimming left V 0 bases short and J 7 bases short, with 12 bases between. The CDR3 has 14 amino acids. CDR1 and CDR2 from the germline V gene are GTSNPN and SVGIG (reference sequence). CDR3 loop: CAWSVTKPPEKLFF. The CDR3 region has the DNA TGTGCCTGGAGTGTGACGAAACCACCTGAAAAACTGTTTTTT.

This clonotype was counted ten times or more. The V and J genes are TRBV29-1 and TRBJ2-1; D is possibly TRBD2 (5 bases). Germline CDR1 reads SQVTM; CDR2 reads ANQGSEA. V lost 2 bases to trimming and J lost 6 bases, with 14 bases between them. This CDR3 has 14 amino acids. CDR3 in DNA: TGCAGCGTTGAAATCCCCCCACTAGGCAATGAGCAGTTCTTC. Its translation is CSVEIPPLGNEQFF.

This clonotype was found many times. The chain employs TRBV2 and TRBJ1-5; no clear D. The germline V gene encodes CDR1 SNHLY and CDR2 FYNNEI. V was clipped by 4 bases and J by 6 bases, with 16 bases between them. The CDR3 spans 15 residues. CDR3 amino acids: CASSGAGRLLQPQHF. CDR3 nucleotide sequence: TGTGCCAGCAGTGGGGCCGGCAGACTGCTTCAGCCCCAGCATTTT.

This clonotype was counted ten times or more. The J gene is TRBJ2-7, the V gene TRBV4-3, with D uncertain. The CDR3 contains 15 residues. From germline, CDR1 is LGHNA and CDR2 YSLEER. Between the trimmed V and J ends, which lost 0 bases and 1 base, there was a span of 10 bases. The CDR3 sequence is CASSQDRAVSYEQYF. CDR3 DNA: TGCGCCAGCAGCCAAGATAGGGCAGTATCCTACGAGCAGTACTTC.

This clonotype has at least ten counts. The gene calls are TRBV6-5 and TRBJ2-6, with a weak D call TRBD1 (6 bases). The CDR3 length is 17 residues. Trimming shortened V by 0 bases and J by 2 bases, and 11 bases separated the two germline ends. The germline V gene has CDR1 MNHEY and CDR2 SVGAGI. The CDR3 sequence: CASSYSASGAGANVLTF. Written as DNA, the CDR3 is TGTGCCAGCAGTTACTCGGCTTCAGGGGCTGGGGCCAACGTCCTGACTTTC.

V and J are TRBV5-5 and TRBJ2-7; D is perhaps TRBD2 (5 bases). The CDR3 has 14 residues. Between the trimmed V and J ends, which lost 0 bases and 0 bases, there was a span of 7 bases. Germline V CDR1 and CDR2: SGHKS, YYEKEE (reference sequence). The CDR3 region is CASSLEAGSYEQYF. CDR3 nucleotides: TGTGCCAGCAGCTTGGAGGCGGGCTCCTACGAGCAGTACTTC.

As to this clonotype: As the CDR3 is not closed by the conserved phenylalanine or tryptophan, this likely results from a read error. No DNA is shown, since the ends of the CDR3 on it are uncertain; the CDR3 is the one TCRdb lists. The rearrangement joins TRBV19 to TRBJ1-6; TRBD1, the D gene given by the table, was not confirmed from the DNA. Germline CDR1 is LNHDA and CDR2 is SQIVND (reference sequence). Including both end residues, the CDR3 is 10 amino acids long. This CDR3 reads CASSLTARPP.

Comment on this clonotype: A much larger clone differs from this one at a single base, so this may be a read error. The chain has TRBV20-1 and TRBJ2-5, with a tentative D call TRBD1 (5 bases). Germline lookup yields CDR1 DFQATT and CDR2 SNEGSKA (reference sequence). The CDR3 consists of 15 residues. V was pared by 0 bases and J by 4 bases, with 15 bases between. The CDR3 sequence: CSARDQGSGPETQYF. The CDR3, as DNA: TGCAGTGCTAGAGATCAGGGCAGTGGACCAGAGACCCAGTACTTC.

A few counts support this clonotype. This may be a read error, as it is one base from a much larger clone. This chain connects TRBV12-3 or TRBV12-4 to TRBJ2-1; 8 bases are shared with TRBD2. The CDR3 totals 16 residues. Trimming cost V 3 bases and J 8 bases; bases outside gene matches: 12. The CDR3 sequence: CASSFALTSGRDEQFF. The CDR3 DNA is TGTGCCAGCAGTTTCGCGTTAACTAGCGGTAGGGATGAGCAGTTCTTC.

The chain recombines TRBV20-1 with TRBJ1-4, with D perhaps matching TRBD1 (6 bases). With 6 bases removed from V and 5 bases from J, the gap between germline ends came to 19 bases. The CDR3 has 15 amino acids. The germline V gene encodes CDR1 DFQATT and CDR2 SNEGSKA (reference sequence). CDR3 sequence (DNA): TGCAGTGCGCCCCTTCCAGGGGCCACGAATGAAAAACTGTTTTTT. Protein sequence: CSAPLPGATNEKLFF.

At least ten counts were recorded for this clonotype. The CDR3 DNA is TGCAGTGCTAGTGGAGGGACAGCCTCGGGGTACGAGCAGTACTTC. Residues: CSASGGTASGYEQYF. The V call is TRBV20-1, the J call TRBJ2-7, with D possibly TRBD1 on 7 matching bases. V lost 3 bases to trimming and J lost 4 bases, with 19 bases between them. The CDR3 is made up of 15 amino acids. Germline V CDR1 and CDR2: DFQATT, SNEGSKA (reference sequence).

The V and J genes are TRBV20-1 and TRBJ2-1; tentatively, D is TRBD1 (5 bases). There are 15 residues in the CDR3. The V gene lost 0 bases and the J gene lost 4 bases, with 13 bases spanning the gap. Germline CDR1 reads DFQATT; CDR2 reads SNEGSKA (reference sequence). CDR3 residues: CSARDPRGFYNEQFF. The CDR3 DNA reads as TGCAGTGCTAGAGATCCTAGGGGCTTTTACAATGAGCAGTTCTTC.

Ten or more counts support this clonotype. The chain couples TRBV5-1 to TRBJ2-7, with 7 nucleotides matching TRBD1. This CDR3 is built from 13 residues. Trimming cost V 3 bases and J 5 bases; bases outside gene matches: 5. Germline assignment: CDR1 SGHRS and CDR2 YFSETQ. The CDR3 region is CASSWQGDNEQYF. The DNA of the CDR3 is TGCGCCAGCAGCTGGCAGGGGGACAACGAGCAGTACTTC.

As to this clonotype: No conserved phenylalanine or tryptophan is present at the end of the CDR3, so a read error is the likely explanation. The chain uses TRBV6-2 or TRBV6-3 and TRBJ2-1; tentatively, D is TRBD1 or TRBD2 (5 bases each). V shed 4 bases and J shed 2 bases, with 15 bases lying between them. Germline V CDR1 and CDR2: MNHEY, SVGEGT. The CDR3 consists of 16 residues. The CDR3 DNA follows: TGTGCCAGCAGTTGGGGCCGGGGCACCACCTACAATGAGCAGTTCCTC. Its translation: CASSWGRGTTYNEQFL.

Only a few counts were recorded for this clonotype. The V gene is TRBV27, the J gene TRBJ2-3; possibly TRBD2 for D (5 bases). Trimming took 0 bases from V and 5 from J, leaving 12 bases between them. CDR3 length: 15 amino acids. Germline V CDR1 and CDR2: MNHEY, SMNVEV (reference sequence). The CDR3 spells CASSLSPRGRDTQYF. In DNA form, the CDR3 reads TGTGCCAGCAGTTTATCCCCGCGAGGGAGAGATACGCAGTATTTT.

This chain connects TRBV5-4 to TRBJ1-4; D may be TRBD1 (6 bases). Germline CDR1 and CDR2: SGHNT and YYREEE (reference sequence). This CDR3 is built from 14 residues. V was pared by 1 base and J by 6 bases, with 10 bases between. CDR3: CASSLRGADEKLFF. CDR3 sequence (DNA): TGTGCCAGCAGCTTGAGGGGGGCCGATGAAAAACTGTTTTTT.